This paragraph reports one T cell receptor (beta chain). Many counts were recorded for this clonotype. Its antigen remains undetermined. Base qualities are not at hand, and no much larger clone is one base apart. This sample is drawn from a study of early T cells in non-severe SARS-CoV-2 infection (dated by TCRdb to about 2021). Context from the whole study: Because TCR sequencing was done on bulk RNA from unsorted whole blood, the alpha and beta chains could not be paired.

The library was obtained by 5' RACE. The sample was run on a NextSeq 500. In the TCR library protocol, unique molecular identifiers were attached to individual cDNA molecules to correct for PCR bias and sequencing error. Both TCR alpha and beta chains were sequenced, and tight co-correlation was observed between alpha and beta sequence abundances in each sample. Per the authors' processing: Decombinator V4 was used to annotate the V gene, J gene and CDR3 of the TCR sequences. Expanded TCRs were defined as changing significantly between any two time points under a Poisson model with p below 0.0001. TCR abundances were normalised to the total number of TCRs sequenced per sample and were expressed as counts per million. MAIT TCRs were defined by TRAV1-2 paired with TRAJ12, TRAJ20 or TRAJ33, and iNKT TCRs by TRAV10 paired with TRAJ18. VDJdb, accessed 1 November 2021, was searched for CMV, EBV and SARS-CoV-2 annotated TCRs, excluding TCRs annotated for multiple antigens. TCRdb cleaned the public reads at Q25 with fastp, built clones with MiXCR and kept in-frame beta chains. Rows matching on CDR3 protein sequence are summarized as one entry with the most common DNA and genes. The authors' filters were not applied to this entry. This sample is represented by about 30,000 distinct CDR3 sequences; 3.9% of them were singletons. The top ten clonotypes cover approximately 8% of the sample.

General findings and caveats noted by the study authors: VDJdb matching was skewed toward anti-spike CD8 responses and likely underestimated virus-specific expansions, missing private and CD4 specificities.

The CDR3 spans 16 residues, from the cysteine through the phenylalanine. The kept DNA is CDR3 alone, 48 bases in frame from the first base. The germline V gene (reference sequence) yields SEHNR for CDR1 and FQNEAQ for CDR2. V lost 1 base and J lost 0 bases; the stretch between them is 11 bases long. This was a case-control study nested in a cohort of healthcare workers in London, UK, who had nasopharyngeal swab PCR tests and blood samples taken every week. Between 23 and 31 March 2020, the week of the UK lockdown, healthcare workers were enrolled and then followed up weekly for as long as 16 weeks. The clonotype comes from an adult who was a healthcare worker with PCR-confirmed SARS-CoV-2 infection or an uninfected control (not recorded which). The rearrangement combines TRBV7-9 with TRBJ2-3; the D gene cannot be named for sure. The sequenced sample consisted of whole blood. The DNA is as follows: TGTGCCAGCAGCTTAGGGCAGGCGGCTAGCACAGATACGCAGTATTTT. Its translation is CASSLGQAASTDTQYF.